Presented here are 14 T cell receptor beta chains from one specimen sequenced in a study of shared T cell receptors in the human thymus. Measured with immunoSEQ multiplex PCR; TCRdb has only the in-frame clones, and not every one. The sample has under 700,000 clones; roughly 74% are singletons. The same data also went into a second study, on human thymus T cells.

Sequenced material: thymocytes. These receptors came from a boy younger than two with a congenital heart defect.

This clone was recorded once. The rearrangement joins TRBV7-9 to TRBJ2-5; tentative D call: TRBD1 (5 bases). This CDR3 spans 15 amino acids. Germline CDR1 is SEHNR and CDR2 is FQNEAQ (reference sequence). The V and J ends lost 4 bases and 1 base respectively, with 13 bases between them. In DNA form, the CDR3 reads TGTGCCAGCAGCTCCGCGACAGAAATCCAAGAGACCCAGTACTTC. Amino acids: CASSSATEIQETQYF.

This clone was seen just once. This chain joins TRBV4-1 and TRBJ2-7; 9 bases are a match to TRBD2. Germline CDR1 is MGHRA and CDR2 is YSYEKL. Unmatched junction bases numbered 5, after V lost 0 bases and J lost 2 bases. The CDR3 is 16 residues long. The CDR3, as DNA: TGCGCCAGCAGCCAAGATCGGGGACTAGCTGCCTACGAGCAGTACTTC. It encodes CASSQDRGLAAYEQYF.

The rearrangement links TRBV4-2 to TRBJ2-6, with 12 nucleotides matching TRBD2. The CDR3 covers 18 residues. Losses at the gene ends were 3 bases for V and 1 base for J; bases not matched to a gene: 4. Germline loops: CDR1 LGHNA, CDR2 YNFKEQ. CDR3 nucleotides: TGTGCCAGCAGCCATTGGACTAGCGGGACTTCTGGGGCCAACGTCCTGACTTTC. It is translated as CASSHWTSGTSGANVLTF.

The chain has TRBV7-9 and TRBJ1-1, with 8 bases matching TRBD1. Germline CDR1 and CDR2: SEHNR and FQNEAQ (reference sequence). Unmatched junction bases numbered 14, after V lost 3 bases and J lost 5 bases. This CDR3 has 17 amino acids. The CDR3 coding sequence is TGTGCCAGCAGCTTTCTGGTGGCAGGGGGCGTGCGTACTGAAGCTTTCTTT. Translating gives CASSFLVAGGVRTEAFF.

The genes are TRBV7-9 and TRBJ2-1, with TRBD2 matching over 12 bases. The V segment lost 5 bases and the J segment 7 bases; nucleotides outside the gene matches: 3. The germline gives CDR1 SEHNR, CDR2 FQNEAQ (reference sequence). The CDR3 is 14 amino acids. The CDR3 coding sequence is TGTGCCAGCAGCGCACTAGCGGGAGGAAATGAGCAGTTCTTC. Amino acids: CASSALAGGNEQFF.

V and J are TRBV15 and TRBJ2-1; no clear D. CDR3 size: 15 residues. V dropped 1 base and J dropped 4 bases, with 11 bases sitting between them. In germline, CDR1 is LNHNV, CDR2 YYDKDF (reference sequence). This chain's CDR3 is CATSRGEFGYNEQFF. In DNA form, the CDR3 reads TGTGCCACCAGCAGAGGTGAGTTCGGGTACAATGAGCAGTTCTTC.

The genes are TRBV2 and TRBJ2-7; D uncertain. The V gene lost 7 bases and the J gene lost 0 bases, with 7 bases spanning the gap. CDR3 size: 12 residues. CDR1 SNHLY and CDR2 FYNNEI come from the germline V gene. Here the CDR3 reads CASTKSSYEQYF. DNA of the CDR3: TGTGCCAGCACCAAGAGCTCCTACGAGCAGTACTTC.

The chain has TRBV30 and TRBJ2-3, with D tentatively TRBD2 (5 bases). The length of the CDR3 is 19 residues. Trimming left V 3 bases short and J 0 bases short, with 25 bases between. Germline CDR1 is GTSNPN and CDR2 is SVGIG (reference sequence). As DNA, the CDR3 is TGTGCCTGGAGGGACCGGGGTCTATCGAATCTCTTAAGCACAGATACGCAGTATTTT. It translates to CAWRDRGLSNLLSTDTQYF.

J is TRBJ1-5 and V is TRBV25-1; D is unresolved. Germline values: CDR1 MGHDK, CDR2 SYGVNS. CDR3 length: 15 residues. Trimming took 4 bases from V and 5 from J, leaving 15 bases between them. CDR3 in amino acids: CASSGDLTHDQPQHF. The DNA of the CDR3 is TGTGCCAGCAGTGGAGATTTGACACACGATCAGCCCCAGCATTTT.

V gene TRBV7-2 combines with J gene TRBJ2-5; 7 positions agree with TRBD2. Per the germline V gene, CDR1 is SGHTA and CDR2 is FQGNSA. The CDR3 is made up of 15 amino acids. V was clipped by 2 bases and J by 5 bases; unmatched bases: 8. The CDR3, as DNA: TGTGCCAGCAGCTTAACCCCCGGGCGGGAGGAGACCCAGTACTTC. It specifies CASSLTPGREETQYF.

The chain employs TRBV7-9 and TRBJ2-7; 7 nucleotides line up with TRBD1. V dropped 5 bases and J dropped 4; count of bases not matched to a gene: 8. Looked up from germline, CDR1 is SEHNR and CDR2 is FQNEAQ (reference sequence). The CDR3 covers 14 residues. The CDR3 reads CASSPRDSSYEQYF. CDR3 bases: TGTGCCAGCAGCCCCCGGGACAGTTCATACGAGCAGTACTTC.

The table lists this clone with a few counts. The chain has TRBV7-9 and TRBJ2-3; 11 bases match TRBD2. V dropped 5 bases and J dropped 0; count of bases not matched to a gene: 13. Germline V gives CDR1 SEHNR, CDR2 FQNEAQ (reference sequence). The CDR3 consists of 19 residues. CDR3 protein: CASSARGVTSGTSTDTQYF. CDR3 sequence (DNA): TGTGCCAGCAGCGCCAGGGGGGTGACTAGCGGGACTAGCACAGATACGCAGTATTTT.

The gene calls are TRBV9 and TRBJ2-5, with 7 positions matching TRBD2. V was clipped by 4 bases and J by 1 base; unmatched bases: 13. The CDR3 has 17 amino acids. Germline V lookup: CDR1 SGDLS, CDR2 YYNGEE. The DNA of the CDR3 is TGTGCCAGCAGCACGAATTCTAGCGGAGGGGCCCAAGAGACCCAGTACTTC. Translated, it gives CASSTNSSGGAQETQYF.

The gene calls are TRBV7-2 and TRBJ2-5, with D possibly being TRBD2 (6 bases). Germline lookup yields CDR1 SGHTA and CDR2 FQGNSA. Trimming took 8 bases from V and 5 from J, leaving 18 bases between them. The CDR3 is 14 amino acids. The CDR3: CASPRGPGGETQYF. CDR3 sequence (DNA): TGTGCCAGCCCGAGGGGACCTGGGGGGGAGACCCAGTACTTC.